The 11 T cell receptor beta chains presented below share a single source sample, sequenced in a study of identifying expanded T cells in peripheral blood (dated by TCRdb to about 2019). Receptor libraries were prepared by the immunoSEQ multiplex PCR assay. What TCRdb holds here is the immuneACCESS table cut down to in-frame rearrangements. Part of the clones is not present; checked against another copy, under half of the missing clones reflect an unresolved V gene, and the others are unexplained. The sample data list approximately 120,000 clones, and 88% of these were observed just once. 8% to 9% of the sample belongs to the ten largest clones. The material sequenced was blood. The origin of the receptors is a person aged 18 to 69 in good health.

The J gene is TRBJ2-1, the V gene TRBV7-3; 8 positions agree with TRBD2. The germline CDR1 and CDR2 sequences are SGHTA and FQGTGA. CDR3 length: 14 amino acids. With 1 base clipped from V and 9 bases from J, the junction kept 5 bases outside the gene matches. CDR3 sequence: CASSLMAGGSEQFF. DNA for the CDR3: TGTGCCAGCAGCTTAATGGCGGGGGGTAGTGAGCAGTTCTTC.

The chain carries TRBV5-1 and TRBJ2-3; TRBD2 is a possible D gene (6 bases). From germline, CDR1 is SGHRS and CDR2 YFSETQ. V was trimmed by 0 bases and J by 6 bases, leaving 11 bases between them. The CDR3 sequence is 14 residues long. Here the CDR3 reads CASSLDGRSDTQYF. The DNA of the CDR3 is TGCGCCAGCAGCTTGGACGGGAGATCTGATACGCAGTATTTT.

This clone occurred once. The chain is built from TRBV28 and TRBJ1-2; D is perhaps TRBD1 (6 bases). The CDR3 has 16 residues. The V end was cut by 6 bases, the J end by 7 bases, with 24 bases between. Germline V lookup: CDR1 MDHEN, CDR2 SYDVKM. CDR3 sequence reads: CASRGGRDMSLSGYTF. The CDR3 coding sequence is TGTGCCAGCAGGGGAGGGCGGGACATGTCTTTGAGTGGCTACACCTTC.

The chain combines TRBV18 with TRBJ2-1; the match to TRBD2 covers 7 bases. Germline CDR1 is KGHSH and CDR2 is LQKENI. V was pared by 3 bases and J by 8 bases, with 10 bases of the junction left unmatched. This CDR3 is built from 15 residues. DNA for the CDR3: TGTGCCAGCTCACCCCCACCAGCGGGAAAGGATGAGCAGTTCTTC. It is translated as CASSPPPAGKDEQFF.

This clone has just one count. V and J are TRBV27 and TRBJ2-3; 8 positions match TRBD2. Looked up from germline, CDR1 is MNHEY and CDR2 is SMNVEV (reference sequence). V shed 6 bases, J shed 1 base, and the junction held 3 bases outside the gene matches. The CDR3 extends over 14 amino acids. The CDR3, as DNA: TGTGCCAGCAGAGACGGGAGGGGCACAGATACGCAGTATTTT. Its translation is CASRDGRGTDTQYF.

V is TRBV10-2 and J is TRBJ2-5, with 12 bases identical to TRBD2. The CDR3 contains 16 residues. CDR1 WSHSY and CDR2 SAAADI come from the germline V gene. The junction had 4 bases not matched to a gene; V was cut back by 5 bases and J by 0 bases. Here the CDR3 DNA reads TGCGCCAGCAGTCAAGGACTAGCGGGGTACCAAGAGACCCAGTACTTC. It encodes CASSQGLAGYQETQYF.

The chain is built from TRBV19 and TRBJ2-7; no clear D. Deletions cut 9 bases from V and 4 bases from J, with 10 bases between. The CDR3 totals 11 residues. CDR1 and CDR2 (germline): LNHDA, SQIVND (reference sequence). The CDR3 sequence: CASDDTYEQYF. The CDR3 coding sequence is TGTGCCAGCGACGACACGTACGAGCAGTACTTC.

The V and J genes are TRBV27 and TRBJ2-1; maybe TRBD2 (5 bases). The germline gives CDR1 MNHEY, CDR2 SMNVEV (reference sequence). There are 13 residues in the CDR3. V dropped 2 bases and J dropped 13 bases, with 15 bases sitting between them. In nucleotides, the CDR3 is TGTGCCAGCAGTTTAATACTAGGACCCTATCAGTTCTTC. Translation gives CASSLILGPYQFF.

This clone has a handful of counts. The gene calls are TRBV18 and TRBJ2-7, with 9 bases lining up with TRBD2. Germline CDR1 is KGHSH and CDR2 is LQKENI. The CDR3 covers 15 residues. V was pared by 8 bases and J by 6 bases, with 14 bases of the junction left unmatched. CDR3 protein: CASTNSASGVGEQYF. CDR3 DNA: TGTGCCAGCACCAACTCGGCTAGCGGGGTGGGCGAGCAGTACTTC.

This clone turned up a few times. The chain carries TRBV7-8 and TRBJ1-5; D uncertain. Germline CDR1 is SGHVS and CDR2 is FQNEAQ. This CDR3 is built from 14 residues. V shed 5 bases and J shed 3 bases, with 11 bases lying between them. CDR3 sequence: CASSHSESNQPQHF. The CDR3 DNA is TGTGCCAGCAGCCACTCAGAATCCAATCAGCCCCAGCATTTT.

V is TRBV6-5 and J is TRBJ1-3; D unresolved. V was shortened by 1 base and J by 4 bases, with 11 bases between the two germline ends. Germline loops: CDR1 MNHEY, CDR2 SVGAGI. The CDR3 is 15 amino acids. The CDR3 protein is CASSYFGLGGNTIYF. As DNA, the CDR3 is TGTGCCAGCAGTTACTTTGGACTTGGGGGAAACACCATATATTTT.